This T cell receptor (beta chain) was profiled in a study of T cells in Graves' hyperthyroidism and ophthalmopathy. Study in general: Prior to any treatment, at the point of initial diagnosis, peripheral blood was collected.

CDR3 length equals 14 residues. Germline values: CDR1 SNHLY, CDR2 FYNNEI. J was trimmed by 1 base and V by 6 bases; bases with no gene match: 1. Notes on the study in general: Ophthalmopathy was distinguished from stable hyperthyroidism by 13 V-J signatures.

Exclusion followed for patients with uncontrolled infection, other autoimmune disease, pregnancy or lactation. The authors obtained PBMCs from about 9 ml of fresh peripheral blood. The sample holds many counts of this clonotype. The antigen is unknown. Regions amplified from RNA transcripts were the TCR beta CDR3 regions. HTBI primers drove first-round RT-PCR of the TCR CDR3. A single record per CDR3 protein comes from TCRdb applying MiXCR to the multiplex PCR reads. The sample has 350,000 to 450,000 distinct CDR3 sequences, approximately 14% seen once. Sequencing was carried out using blood. The chain recombines TRBV2 with TRBJ2-3; 10 bases align to TRBD1. This sequence was found in a woman in her fifties or sixties with Graves' hyperthyroidism. In nucleotides, the CDR3 is TGTGCCAGCAGCGGGACAGGGGGCACAGATACGCAGTATTTT. This gives the protein CASSGTGGTDTQYF.